The clone carrying this T cell receptor beta chain appeared a single time. The antigen is not known. This entry is derived from a study of TIL therapy for anti-PD-1-resistant metastatic lung cancer. On the study more broadly: Tumors were harvested before any PD-1/PD-L1 blockade. A few tumors were EGFR-mutant and two were ALK-rearranged. Points from the study as a whole: After infusion, TIL clonotypes partly replaced peripheral T cells and declined over months.

Sequencing used immunoSEQ v3. Sequencing depth was approximately 2 million read pairs for survey level, roughly 4.5-6 million for deep. TCRdb's copy holds only in-frame clones and misses some; the assay was immunoSEQ multiplex PCR. Of 50,000 or so clones in the sample, 70% to 80% were seen once. Time point noted: pre-treatment sample, taken before nivolumab and TIL therapy. The receptor comes from a woman aged 25 to 80 with non-small cell lung cancer. Sample: blood, taken at baseline.

The CDR3 loop is CASSLGPGTGGNGYTF. CDR3 sequence (DNA): TGCGCCAGCAGCCTAGGTCCCGGGACAGGGGGAAATGGCTACACCTTC. J is TRBJ1-2 and V is TRBV5-1, with TRBD1 matching 11 bases. The germline V gene has CDR1 SGHRS and CDR2 YFSETQ. The CDR3 runs to 16 residues. J gave up 6 bases and V 4 bases, and 11 bases lay outside the gene matches.